This TCR beta chain comes out of a study of neurological immune-mediated disorders. Time point reported: longitudinal time-point 3. This clonotype was recorded at least ten times. Synthesis of cDNA was accomplished via 5'RACE employing 10-nucleotide random UMIs. TCRdb reprocessed the 5' RACE reads with MiXCR, giving one entry per CDR3 protein. Found here are more than 50,000 distinct CDR3 sequences, 7% to 9% of them singletons; the top ten hold about 2%. There are 14 residues in the CDR3. Germline lookup yields CDR1 SGHRS and CDR2 YFSETQ. The ends lost 4 bases at V and 1 base at J; junction bases unmatched: 3.

The rearrangement links TRBV5-1 to TRBJ1-1; TRBD1 aligns across 8 bases. The specimen sequenced was PBMCs. The TCR sequence derives from a woman aged 40-49 years in good health. The CDR3 reads CASSDGTGNTEAFF. The CDR3 nucleotides read TGCGCCAGCAGCGACGGGACAGGGAACACTGAAGCTTTCTTT.